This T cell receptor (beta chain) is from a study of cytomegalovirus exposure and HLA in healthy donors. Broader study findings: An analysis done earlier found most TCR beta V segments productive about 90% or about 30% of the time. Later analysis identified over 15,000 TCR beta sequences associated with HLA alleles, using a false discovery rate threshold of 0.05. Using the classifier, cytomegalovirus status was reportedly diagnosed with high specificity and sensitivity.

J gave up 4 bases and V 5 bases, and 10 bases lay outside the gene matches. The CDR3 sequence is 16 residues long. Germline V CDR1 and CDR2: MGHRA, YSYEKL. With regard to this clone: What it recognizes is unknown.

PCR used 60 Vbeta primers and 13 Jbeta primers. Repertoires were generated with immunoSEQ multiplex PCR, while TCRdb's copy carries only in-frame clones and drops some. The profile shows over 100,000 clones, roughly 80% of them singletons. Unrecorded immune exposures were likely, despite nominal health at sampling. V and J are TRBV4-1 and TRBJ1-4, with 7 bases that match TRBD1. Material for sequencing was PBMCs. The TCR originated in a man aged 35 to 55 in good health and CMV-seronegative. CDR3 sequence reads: CASSGRDRQFNEKLFF. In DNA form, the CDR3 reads TGCGCCAGCAGCGGCCGGGACAGACAGTTTAATGAAAAACTGTTTTTT.